This TCR beta chain was retrieved from a study of blood T cell repertoires in COVID-19. Study background: COVID-19 samples from acute and convalescent phases originated in the United States, Italy and Spain. Sources were T cells, B-cell-depleted T cells, or PBMCs; the material itself was cDNA or gDNA.

The CDR3 extends over 15 amino acids. Germline V gene lookup returns CDR1 SGHAT and CDR2 FQNNGV. V shed 4 bases, J shed 5 bases, and the junction held 6 bases outside the gene matches. Per the authors' pipeline: Reference gene primer amplification yielded estimated nucleated cell counts. Only in-frame clones appear in the TCRdb table, and some are missing; sequencing was by immunoSEQ multiplex PCR. V and J calls and clone size are copied from that table; D and trimming were computed from the DNA. The top ten hold 2% to 2.5% of the sample, which has a few hundred thousand clones, about nine tenths seen once.

The chain recombines TRBV11-2 with TRBJ2-1; 9 bases match TRBD1. This receptor was identified in a man over 45 with acute or convalescent COVID-19. Sequencing input: peripheral blood. The CDR3 reads CASSSTGTGHNEQFF. CDR3 sequence (DNA): TGTGCCAGCAGCTCAACCGGGACAGGGCACAATGAGCAGTTCTTC.